The sequence of this TCR beta chain was determined in a study of blood T cell repertoires in COVID-19. About the study: T cells, B-cell-depleted T cells, or PBMCs provided the cDNA or gDNA that served as material.

Trimming at V came to 6 bases and at J to 2 bases, leaving 6 bases not matched to a gene. Germline lookup yields CDR1 KGHSH and CDR2 LQKENI. This CDR3 is 14 amino acids long. Everyone who took part was roughly 18 to 89 years old, and they came from about two dozen US areas. Recovered Cohort 3 donors showed two negative PCRs, clearance, or symptom resolution. Original handling: Counts of nucleated cells, estimated from reference gene primer amplification, were obtained. TCRdb's table, derived via immunoSEQ multiplex PCR, lists solely in-frame clones and lacks some. V, J and clone size are those of that table, while D and trimming were read from the DNA. Here the sample spans approximately 300,000 clones, 70% to 90% being singletons.

Sequenced material: PBMCs or T cells enriched from blood (not recorded which). The rearrangement uses TRBV18 and TRBJ2-5, with 7 bases aligning to TRBD1. This TCR was sampled from a woman between 25 and 40 years old who had recovered from COVID-19. CDR3 sequence reads: CASSPVTGQETQYF. In nucleotides, the CDR3 is TGTGCCAGCTCCCCTGTGACAGGGCAAGAGACCCAGTACTTC.